The present TCR beta chain was sequenced within a study of shared clonotypes between healthy human individuals. Germline assignment: CDR1 MNHEY and CDR2 SMNVEV (reference sequence). Trimming took 3 bases from V and 7 from J, leaving 12 bases between them. The CDR3 length is 14 residues. As for this clone: Its antigen is still unknown.

The assay was immunoSEQ multiplex PCR, and TCRdb's table has in-frame clones only and misses some. This table holds about 640,000 clones, 55% to 75% found once. CD4+ cells were split into CD45RA+ naive and CD45RA-negative memory subsets. General study points: A generally larger estimated richness was seen in naive subsets than in memory subsets.

The sequenced material came from memory CD4+ T cells sorted from blood. Subset meaning: CD45RA-negative fraction. The chain recombines TRBV27 with TRBJ1-4; D unclear. The TCR comes from a woman in her 30s in good health. The CDR3 bases are TGTGCCAGCAGTTTTCTTTCAGCGGGTGAAAAACTGTTTTTT. It yields the protein CASSFLSAGEKLFF. Combining the CDR3 with reference TRBV27 and TRBJ1-4 gives the whole variable domain EAQVTQNPRYLITVTGKKLTVTCSQNMNHEYMSWYRQDPGLGLRQIYYSMNVEVTDKGDVPEGYKVSRKEKRNFPLILESPSPNQTSLYFCASSFLSAGEKLFFGSGTQLSVL.